This TCR beta chain stems from a study of blood T cell repertoires in COVID-19. About the research overall: Sample material is recorded as cDNA or gDNA derived from T cells, B-cell-depleted T cells, or PBMCs.

CDR3 length equals 12 residues. The V end lost 6 bases, the J end lost 4 bases, and 9 bases lay between the germline ends. Germline V lookup: CDR1 MNHEY, CDR2 SVGEGT. The data were produced by immunoSEQ multiplex PCR, yet TCRdb's version contains in-frame clones alone and is incomplete. The sample lists roughly 280,000 clones, around 90% occurring once. This sequence joins TRBV6-2 or TRBV6-3 and TRBJ1-2; TRBD1 is a possible D gene (6 bases). The clonotype was recovered from a woman between 50 and 59 years old who had recovered from COVID-19. The specimen was PBMCs or T cells enriched from blood (not recorded which). The CDR3 is CASSRQAYGYTF. CDR3 coding DNA: TGTGCCAGCAGCCGACAGGCCTATGGCTACACCTTC.